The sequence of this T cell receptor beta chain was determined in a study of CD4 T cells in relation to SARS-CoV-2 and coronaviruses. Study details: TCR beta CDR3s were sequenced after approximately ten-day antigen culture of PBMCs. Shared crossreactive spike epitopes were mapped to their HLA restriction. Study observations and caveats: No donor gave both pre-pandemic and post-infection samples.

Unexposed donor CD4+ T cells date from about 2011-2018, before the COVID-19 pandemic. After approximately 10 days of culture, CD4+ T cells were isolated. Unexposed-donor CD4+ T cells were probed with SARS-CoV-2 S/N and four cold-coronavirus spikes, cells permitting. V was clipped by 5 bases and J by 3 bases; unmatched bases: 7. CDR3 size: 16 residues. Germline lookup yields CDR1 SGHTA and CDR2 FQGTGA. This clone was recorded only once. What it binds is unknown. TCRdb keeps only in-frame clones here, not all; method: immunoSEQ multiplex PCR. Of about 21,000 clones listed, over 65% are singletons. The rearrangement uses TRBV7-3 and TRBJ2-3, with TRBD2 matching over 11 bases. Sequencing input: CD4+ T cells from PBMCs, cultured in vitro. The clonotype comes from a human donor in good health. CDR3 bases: TGTGCCAGCAGCCCCCATAGCGGGAGGGGTACAGATACGCAGTATTTT. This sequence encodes CASSPHSGRGTDTQYF.